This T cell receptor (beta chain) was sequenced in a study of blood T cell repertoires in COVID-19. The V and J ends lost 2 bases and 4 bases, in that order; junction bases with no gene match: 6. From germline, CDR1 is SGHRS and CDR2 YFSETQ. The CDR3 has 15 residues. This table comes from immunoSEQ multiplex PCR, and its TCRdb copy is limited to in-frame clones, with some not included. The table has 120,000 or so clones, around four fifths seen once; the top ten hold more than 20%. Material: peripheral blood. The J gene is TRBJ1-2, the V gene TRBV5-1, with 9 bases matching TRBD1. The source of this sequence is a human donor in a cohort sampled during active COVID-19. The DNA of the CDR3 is TGCGCCAGCAGCTTTGCGGGACAGGGTGCCTATGGCTACACCTTC. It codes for CASSFAGQGAYGYTF.